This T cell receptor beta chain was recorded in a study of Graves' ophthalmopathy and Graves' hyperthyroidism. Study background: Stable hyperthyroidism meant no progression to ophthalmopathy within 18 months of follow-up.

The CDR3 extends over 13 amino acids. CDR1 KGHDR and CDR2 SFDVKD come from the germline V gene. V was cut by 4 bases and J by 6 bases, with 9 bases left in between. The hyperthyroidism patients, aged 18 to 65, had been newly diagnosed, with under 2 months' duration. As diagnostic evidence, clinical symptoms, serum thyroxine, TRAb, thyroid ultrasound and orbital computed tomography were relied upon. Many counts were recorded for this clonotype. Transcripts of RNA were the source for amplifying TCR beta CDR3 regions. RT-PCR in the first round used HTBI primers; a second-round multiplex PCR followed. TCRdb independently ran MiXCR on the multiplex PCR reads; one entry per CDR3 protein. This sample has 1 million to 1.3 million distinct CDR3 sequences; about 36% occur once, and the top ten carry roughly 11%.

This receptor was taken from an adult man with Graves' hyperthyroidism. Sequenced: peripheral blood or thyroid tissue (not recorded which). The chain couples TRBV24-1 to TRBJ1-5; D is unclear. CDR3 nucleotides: TGTGCCACCAGTGAAGGAATCGGTCAGCCCCAGCATTTT. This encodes CATSEGIGQPQHF.